Each of the 9 T cell receptor beta chains below was sequenced from the same sample in a study of OX40 agonist ivuxolimab in advanced cancers. Repertoires were generated with immunoSEQ multiplex PCR, while TCRdb's copy carries only in-frame clones and drops some. The top ten hold 0.27% of the sample, which has about 110,000 clones, roughly 89% seen once. The sequencing used CD4+ or CD8+ T cells sorted from blood, collected in a trial of the OX40 agonist ivuxolimab. The receptor set was obtained from an adult with an advanced solid tumor such as melanoma, head and neck, liver or kidney cancer.

The chain employs TRBV4-3 and TRBJ2-1; D unclear. V lost 1 base, J lost 6 bases, and 19 bases lay in between. CDR1 and CDR2 (germline): LGHNA, YSLEER. The CDR3 runs to 17 residues. CDR3 sequence (DNA): TGCGCCAGCAGCCAAGTGCCTGACGATGTGGTGGGCAATGAGCAGTTCTTC. It specifies CASSQVPDDVVGNEQFF.

The genes are TRBV4-3 and TRBJ2-5; D is unclear. The germline V gene encodes CDR1 LGHNA and CDR2 YSLEER. Trimming stripped 6 bases from V and 0 bases from J, with 8 bases between. This CDR3 has 13 residues. The CDR3 nucleotides are TGCGCCAGCAGTCAAAGGAACCAAGAGACCCAGTACTTC. Its protein product is CASSQRNQETQYF.

The chain couples TRBV5-4 to TRBJ2-3; perhaps D is TRBD1 or TRBD2 (6 bases each). Trimming cost V 1 base and J 1 base, with 10 bases left between them. The CDR3 spans 15 residues. Looked up from germline, CDR1 is SGHNT and CDR2 is YYREEE (reference sequence). CDR3 sequence: CASSLRGPGTDTQYF. The CDR3, as DNA: TGTGCCAGCAGCTTGCGGGGGCCTGGCACAGATACGCAGTATTTT. The full variable domain, rest sourced from reference TRBV5-4 and TRBJ2-3, is ETGVTQSPTHLIKTRGQQVTLRCSSQSGHNTVSWYQQALGQGPQFIFQYYREEENGRGNFPPRFSGLQFPNYSSELNVNALELDDSALYLCASSLRGPGTDTQYFGPGTRLTVL.

This rearrangement joins TRBV9 to TRBJ1-2; the D gene is possibly TRBD1 (5 bases). CDR1 and CDR2 (germline): SGDLS, YYNGEE. The CDR3 totals 15 residues. Deletions cut 4 bases from V and 4 bases from J, with 17 bases between. CDR3 DNA: TGTGCCAGCAGCCCGGGAGAGGGGAACGCCTATGGCTACACCTTC. Protein product: CASSPGEGNAYGYTF.

The rearrangement joins TRBV6-1 to TRBJ2-2; 11 bases fit TRBD2. The germline CDR1 and CDR2 sequences are MNHNS and SASEGT. Trimming at V came to 7 bases and at J to 3 bases, leaving 4 bases not matched to a gene. CDR3 length equals 15 residues. The CDR3 here is CASTSGGLDTGELFF. The CDR3 nucleotides read TGTGCCAGCACTAGCGGGGGGCTTGACACCGGGGAGCTGTTTTTT.

The chain combines TRBV18 with TRBJ2-3; the D gene is possibly TRBD2 (6 bases). The CDR3 is made up of 13 amino acids. V shed 6 bases and J shed 1 base, with 8 bases lying between them. Germline values: CDR1 KGHSH, CDR2 LQKENI. This CDR3 is CASSRERTDTQYF. In DNA, the CDR3 is TGTGCCAGCTCTCGGGAGCGCACAGATACGCAGTATTTT.

The chain carries TRBV19 and TRBJ1-1, with D possibly TRBD1 on 6 matching bases. Germline CDR1 LNHDA, CDR2 SQIVND (reference sequence). This CDR3 region has 17 residues. V was cut by 5 bases and J by 5 bases, with 24 bases left in between. The CDR3 bases are TGTGCCAGTAGTTTCGCTTCCGGGACGGAGGGGGGGACTGAAGCTTTCTTT. Its translation is CASSFASGTEGGTEAFF.

The chain couples TRBV7-2 to TRBJ2-7, with D tentatively TRBD2 (6 bases). CDR3 length: 15 amino acids. Trimming removed 4 bases from V and 0 bases from J, with 13 bases in between. Per germline, CDR1 SGHTA and CDR2 FQGNSA. This chain's CDR3 is CASSWASEASYEQYF. The CDR3 nucleotides are TGTGCCAGCAGCTGGGCTAGCGAGGCCTCCTACGAGCAGTACTTC.

This clone appeared a single time. A junction end diverges from the germline sequence, so it may reflect a read error. CDR3 sequence reads: CSARDGLRGAF. As DNA, the CDR3 is TGCAGTGCTAGAGATGGTTTGCGCGGAGCCTTC. V usage is TRBV20-1 and J usage is TRBJ1-2; D is unresolved. CDR1 is DFQATT, CDR2 SNEGSKA, per germline (reference sequence). CDR3 length: 11 amino acids.